These 30 T cell receptor beta chains were sequenced from one sample in a study of early T cells in non-severe SARS-CoV-2 infection (dated by TCRdb to the early 2020s). To prepare the library, 5' RACE was applied. The data were produced on a NextSeq 500. The public sequencing data were trimmed at Q25 with fastp and processed into clonotypes with MiXCR by TCRdb, which kept only in-frame beta chains. Entries that share a CDR3 protein sequence are merged under the most common genes and DNA. The sample records 25,000 to 30,000 distinct CDR3 sequences, around 4.4% of which are singletons. The top ten clones comprise around 4.4% of the sample. Sequencing was carried out using whole blood. The receptors were sampled from an adult who was a healthcare worker with PCR-confirmed SARS-CoV-2 infection or an uninfected control (not recorded which).

This clonotype has a count of ten or more. The chain couples TRBV11-2 to TRBJ1-3, with D possibly being TRBD1 (6 bases). The ends were cut back, 4 bases at V and 3 bases at J, with 10 bases in the middle. CDR1 and CDR2 (germline): SGHAT, FQNNGV. This CDR3 is built from 14 residues. The CDR3 protein is CASSSGQNGNTIYF. Here the CDR3 DNA reads TGTGCCAGCAGCTCGGGACAAAATGGAAACACCATATATTTT.

This clonotype was counted at least ten times. The gene calls are TRBV20-1 and TRBJ1-1; D call uncertain. Germline lookup yields CDR1 DFQATT and CDR2 SNEGSKA (reference sequence). V was trimmed by 2 bases and J by 0 bases, leaving 4 bases between them. This CDR3 spans 12 amino acids. CDR3 sequence reads: CSARRLNTEAFF. The CDR3 DNA reads TGCAGTGCTAGACGACTGAACACTGAAGCTTTCTTT.

This clonotype was counted only a few times. The chain carries TRBV7-9 and TRBJ2-1, with TRBD2 identical over 7 bases. CDR3 length: 14 amino acids. Germline V gene sequence: CDR1 SEHNR, CDR2 FQNEAQ (reference sequence). The V gene end was trimmed by 10 bases and the J gene end by 4 bases; junction bases not matched to a gene: 10. CDR3 protein: CATGAGLKYNEQFF. The CDR3 DNA follows: TGTGCCACTGGTGCGGGACTAAAGTACAATGAGCAGTTCTTC.

The sample holds many counts of this clonotype. The chain is built from TRBV12-3 or TRBV12-4 and TRBJ1-2, with D possibly being TRBD1 (6 bases). This CDR3 has 15 residues. V gave up 1 base and J gave up 0 bases, with 9 bases separating them. Here the CDR3 DNA reads TGTGCCAGCAGTTTAGTCCGGGGGCCTAACTATGGCTACACCTTC. Protein product: CASSLVRGPNYGYTF.

This clonotype was counted many times. The chain carries TRBV7-2 and TRBJ1-2; D is unclear. The CDR3 contains 11 residues. Trimming left V 3 bases short and J 4 bases short, with 3 bases between. The germline CDR1 and CDR2 sequences are SGHTA and FQGNSA. This CDR3 reads CASSFGYGYTF. As DNA, the CDR3 is TGTGCCAGCAGCTTTGGCTATGGCTACACCTTC.

This clonotype was observed at least ten times. This chain joins TRBV28 and TRBJ2-2; D is perhaps TRBD2 (5 bases). CDR3 length: 16 residues. Trimming stripped 3 bases from V and 2 bases from J, with 13 bases between. Per germline, CDR1 MDHEN and CDR2 SYDVKM. The CDR3 spells CASSFAVLANTGELFF. The CDR3 DNA sequence: TGTGCCAGCAGTTTTGCCGTTCTAGCAAACACCGGGGAGCTGTTTTTT.

At least ten counts were recorded for this clonotype. CDR3 nucleotides: TGCAGTGCCAACAGGGGGCAGAGGACTGAAGCTTTCTTT. Translation gives CSANRGQRTEAFF. The V and J genes are TRBV20-1 and TRBJ1-1; TRBD1 agrees at 9 bases. CDR3 length: 13 amino acids. J lost 5 bases, V lost 6 bases, and 7 bases had no gene match. Looked up from germline, CDR1 is DFQATT and CDR2 is SNEGSKA (reference sequence).

This clonotype came up many times. The V call is TRBV20-1, the J call TRBJ2-7; D might be TRBD1 (6 bases). CDR1 is DFQATT, CDR2 SNEGSKA, per germline (reference sequence). The CDR3 totals 14 residues. The germline V and J ends were trimmed by 3 bases and 7 bases, with 19 bases remaining between them. The CDR3 here is CSASQGTGRFEQYF. CDR3 in DNA: TGCAGTGCTAGTCAGGGGACCGGCCGATTTGAGCAGTACTTC.

This clonotype was seen repeatedly, ten times or more. The chain couples TRBV10-1 to TRBJ1-3; D unclear. In germline, CDR1 is WNHNN, CDR2 SYGVQD (reference sequence). The CDR3 loop spans 13 amino acids. The V end was cut by 3 bases, the J end by 0 bases, with 3 bases between. The CDR3 region is CASSEPSGNTIYF. The CDR3 region has the DNA TGCGCCAGCAGTGAACCCTCTGGAAACACCATATATTTT.

The table lists this clonotype with a few counts. This chain uses TRBV3-1 with TRBJ2-1; no reliable D call. CDR3 length: 16 amino acids. In germline, CDR1 is LGHDT, CDR2 YNNKEL (reference sequence). The ends were cut back, 1 base at V and 4 bases at J, with 14 bases in the middle. CDR3 loop: CASSQGAIQLYNEQFF. The DNA of the CDR3 is TGTGCCAGCAGCCAAGGAGCCATACAGCTATACAATGAGCAGTTCTTC.

This clonotype was counted a few times. The CDR3 nucleotides are TGCGCCAGCAGCCTTTCCTTCCGACAGGGCTTGAACACTGAAGCTTTCTTT. As protein: CASSLSFRQGLNTEAFF. The V and J genes are TRBV5-1 and TRBJ1-1, with 7 bases lining up with TRBD1. CDR1 is SGHRS and CDR2 is YFSETQ in the germline V gene. The CDR3 is 17 residues long. After removal of 4 bases from V and 0 bases from J, the junction contained 12 bases not matched to a gene.

This clonotype was seen only a few times. The chain couples TRBV9 to TRBJ2-1; 7 positions match TRBD2. The junction had 3 bases not matched to a gene; V was cut back by 0 bases and J by 0 bases. This CDR3 region has 16 residues. CDR1 SGDLS and CDR2 YYNGEE come from the germline V gene. The CDR3 sequence is CASSVEGGSSYNEQFF. Here the CDR3 DNA reads TGTGCCAGCAGCGTAGAGGGCGGGAGCTCCTACAATGAGCAGTTCTTC.

This clonotype was detected many times. The chain employs TRBV2 and TRBJ2-7; possible D gene TRBD2, 5 bases. Germline CDR1 SNHLY, CDR2 FYNNEI. V was clipped by 9 bases and J by 0 bases, with 6 bases between them. The CDR3 runs to 11 residues. This CDR3 is CARGSSYEQYF. The CDR3, as DNA: TGTGCCAGAGGGAGCTCCTACGAGCAGTACTTC.

This clonotype was seen many times. V is TRBV5-1 and J is TRBJ2-1; D is tentatively TRBD1 or TRBD2 (5 bases each). The CDR3 length is 14 residues. Germline CDR1 reads SGHRS; CDR2 reads YFSETQ. Trimming pared 4 bases from V and 6 bases from J, leaving 14 bases between. The CDR3 sequence: CASSAGSGGNEQFF. DNA of the CDR3: TGCGCCAGCAGCGCCGGAAGTGGGGGCAATGAGCAGTTCTTC. Full variable domain (missing parts from reference TRBV5-1 and TRBJ2-1): KAGVTQTPRYLIKTRGQQVTLSCSPISGHRSVSWYQQTPGQGLQFLFEYFSETQRNKGNFPGRFSGRQFSNSRSEMNVSTLELGDSALYLCASSAGSGGNEQFFGPGTRLTVL.

This clonotype was detected many times. The rearrangement links TRBV10-3 to TRBJ1-1, with 8 bases identical to TRBD1. J lost 2 bases, V lost 4 bases, and 6 bases had no gene match. Germline CDR1 reads ENHRY; CDR2 reads SYGVKD. The CDR3 loop spans 15 amino acids. For the CDR3, the DNA is TGTGCCATCAGTGGGGGGGACAGGCCAAACACTGAAGCTTTCTTT. Translated: CAISGGDRPNTEAFF.

This clonotype was counted ten times or more. V and J are TRBV13 and TRBJ1-1; D is ambiguous. This CDR3 contains 17 residues. In germline, CDR1 is PRHDT, CDR2 FYEKMQ (reference sequence). V was cut by 0 bases and J by 6 bases, with 20 bases left in between. Here the CDR3 DNA reads TGTGCCAGCAGCTTAGGCGTTTTGGAAGGCCCGGTGTCTGAAGCTTTCTTT. Amino acid sequence: CASSLGVLEGPVSEAFF.

This chain uses TRBV7-6 with TRBJ2-4; D is undetermined. V lost 2 bases, J lost 6 bases, and 20 bases lay in between. Germline CDR1 and CDR2: SGHVS and FNYEAQ. This CDR3 spans 17 amino acids. CDR3 in amino acids: CASSLSAFWVCRNIQYF. As DNA, the CDR3 is TGTGCCAGCAGCTTATCCGCCTTTTGGGTGTGTCGAAACATTCAGTACTTC.

This clonotype was seen more than once but under ten times. The V call is TRBV27, the J call TRBJ2-1; 13 bases fit TRBD2. V gave up 5 bases and J gave up 10 bases; unmatched junction bases: 8. CDR1 and CDR2 from the germline V gene are MNHEY and SMNVEV (reference sequence). CDR3 length equals 15 residues. The CDR3 here is CASSGWTSGRVEQFF. As DNA, the CDR3 is TGTGCCAGCAGTGGTTGGACTAGCGGGAGAGTCGAGCAGTTCTTC.

This clonotype was observed at least ten times. The chain carries TRBV7-9 and TRBJ2-3; maybe TRBD1 (5 bases). The length of the CDR3 is 16 residues. The germline V gene encodes CDR1 SEHNR and CDR2 FQNEAQ (reference sequence). V was pared by 3 bases and J by 0 bases, with 13 bases between. The CDR3 bases are TGTGCCAGCAGCTTCCAGGACACTCCTAGCACAGATACGCAGTATTTT. Translated, it gives CASSFQDTPSTDTQYF.

This clonotype was detected ten times or more. The chain recombines TRBV7-9 with TRBJ2-1, with TRBD1 matching 7 bases. The V segment lost 5 bases and the J segment 3 bases; nucleotides outside the gene matches: 4. In germline, CDR1 is SEHNR, CDR2 FQNEAQ (reference sequence). This CDR3 has 14 residues. Written as DNA, the CDR3 is TGTGCCAGCAGCCCCCGGGACAGCTACAATGAGCAGTTCTTC. This translates into CASSPRDSYNEQFF.

This clonotype was counted ten times or more. The CDR3 reads CAIKARGSYNSPLHF. DNA for the CDR3: TGTGCCATCAAGGCCAGGGGGTCCTATAATTCACCCCTCCACTTT. V and J are TRBV10-3 and TRBJ1-6; 7 nucleotides line up with TRBD1. The junction had 4 bases not matched to a gene; V was cut back by 7 bases and J by 1 base. Germline V gives CDR1 ENHRY, CDR2 SYGVKD. The length of the CDR3 is 15 residues.

There are many counts of this clonotype. This chain links TRBV5-1 with TRBJ2-3, with 11 bases matching TRBD2. The ends lost 0 bases at V and 4 bases at J; junction bases unmatched: 7. The CDR3 covers 17 residues. Germline values: CDR1 SGHRS, CDR2 YFSETQ. CDR3 nucleotides: TGCGCCAGCAGCTTGGCCGGACTAGCGGGCGGTCCAGATACGCAGTATTTT. Its translation: CASSLAGLAGGPDTQYF. The entire variable domain, with the rest obtained from reference TRBV5-1 and TRBJ2-3, is as follows: KAGVTQTPRYLIKTRGQQVTLSCSPISGHRSVSWYQQTPGQGLQFLFEYFSETQRNKGNFPGRFSGRQFSNSRSEMNVSTLELGDSALYLCASSLAGLAGGPDTQYFGPGTRLTVL.

This clonotype has a count of ten or more. CDR3: CASSYSRGGSTDTQYF. Written as DNA, the CDR3 is TGTGCCAGCAGTTACTCGAGAGGCGGTTCCACAGATACGCAGTATTTT. The chain is built from TRBV6-2 or TRBV6-3 and TRBJ2-3; D not certain. Germline V gene data show CDR1 as MNHEY and CDR2 as SVGEGT. Trimming stripped 0 bases from V and 2 bases from J, with 12 bases between. CDR3 length equals 16 residues.

This clonotype was counted many times. V gene TRBV4-1 combines with J gene TRBJ1-5; D gene unclear. CDR3 size: 12 residues. The germline gives CDR1 MGHRA, CDR2 YSYEKL. The V and J ends lost 0 bases and 5 bases respectively, with 2 bases between them. Written as DNA, the CDR3 is TGCGCCAGCAGCCAAGATCATCAGCCCCAGCATTTT. This gives the protein CASSQDHQPQHF.

The chain joins TRBV7-9 to TRBJ2-3; TRBD1 matches at 11 bases. The CDR3 is 17 residues long. With V trimmed by 4 bases and J by 5 bases, 11 bases remained unmatched. In germline, CDR1 is SEHNR, CDR2 FQNEAQ (reference sequence). DNA of the CDR3: TGTGCCAGCAGCTACTTCTTGGGACAGGGGGAGAAAGATACGCAGTATTTT. Its protein is CASSYFLGQGEKDTQYF.

This clonotype was seen ten or more times. The V gene is TRBV5-1, the J gene TRBJ2-2, with no clear D. The V end was cut by 3 bases, the J end by 6 bases, with 12 bases between. The CDR3 totals 14 residues. CDR1 and CDR2 from the germline V gene are SGHRS and YFSETQ. CDR3 sequence reads: CASSSVTPPGELFF. CDR3 coding DNA: TGCGCCAGCAGCTCAGTGACGCCCCCCGGGGAGCTGTTTTTT. The entire variable domain, with the rest obtained from reference TRBV5-1 and TRBJ2-2, is as follows: KAGVTQTPRYLIKTRGQQVTLSCSPISGHRSVSWYQQTPGQGLQFLFEYFSETQRNKGNFPGRFSGRQFSNSRSEMNVSTLELGDSALYLCASSSVTPPGELFFGEGSRLTVL.

This clonotype showed up just a few times. This chain connects TRBV4-1 to TRBJ1-2, with unresolved D. The germline CDR1 and CDR2 sequences are MGHRA and YSYEKL. The CDR3 contains 13 residues. V lost 5 bases and J lost 5, with 12 bases in between. CDR3 nucleotides: TGCGCCAGCAGCGAGAACTCTTTTTATGGCTACACCTTC. Protein: CASSENSFYGYTF.

V gene TRBV10-3 combines with J gene TRBJ2-1; D call uncertain. The CDR3 runs to 16 residues. CDR1 and CDR2 from the germline V gene are ENHRY and SYGVKD. Deletions cut 2 bases from V and 3 bases from J, with 14 bases between. CDR3 bases: TGTGCCATCAGTGAGAGGCTTCTCGCCAACTACAATGAGCAGTTCTTC. It translates to CAISERLLANYNEQFF.

The chain links TRBV9 to TRBJ1-4; D is uncertain. The CDR3 consists of 13 residues. Trimming took off 2 bases at V and 4 bases at J, with 6 bases between the two ends. Germline-derived CDR1 and CDR2 are SGDLS and YYNGEE. In nucleotides, the CDR3 is TGTGCCAGCAGCGTGAAGGGTAATGAAAAACTGTTTTTT. Its translation is CASSVKGNEKLFF.

This clonotype was seen repeatedly, ten times or more. The V call is TRBV4-2, the J call TRBJ2-7; D unresolved. The CDR3 covers 13 residues. With 1 base removed from V and 5 bases from J, the gap between germline ends came to 9 bases. The V gene's germline CDR1 is LGHNA and CDR2 YNFKEQ. As DNA, the CDR3 is TGTGCCAGCAGCCAAGGGGGTGGAGACGAGCAGTACTTC. This sequence encodes CASSQGGGDEQYF.